This T cell receptor (beta chain) was retrieved from a study of technical replicates of blood from a few donors. Trimming stripped 3 bases from V and 2 bases from J, with 11 bases between. The germline V gene encodes CDR1 LNHDA and CDR2 SQIVND (reference sequence). The CDR3 is 14 amino acids. Method: immunoSEQ multiplex PCR; TCRdb's copy keeps in-frame clones and lacks some. The sample has about 80,000 clones; around 85% are singletons. The source material was PBMCs. The receptor comes from a human donor in good health. Some clones in this sample may be carry-over from other donors' samples. The chain uses TRBV19 and TRBJ2-7, with a possible D match to TRBD1 (5 bases). For the CDR3, the DNA is TGTGCCAGTAGTATCGTAGGGGCCACCTACGAGCAGTACTTC. Residues: CASSIVGATYEQYF. Complete variable domain (other parts from reference TRBV19 and TRBJ2-7): DGGITQSPKYLFRKEGQNVTLSCEQNLNHDAMYWYRQDPGQGLRLIYYSQIVNDFQKGDIAEGYSVSREKKESFPLTVTSAQKNPTAFYLCASSIVGATYEQYFGPGTRLTVT.